These 22 T cell receptor beta chains share one sample of origin, sequenced in a study of control samples from healthy donors and cancer patients. Repertoires were generated with immunoSEQ multiplex PCR, while TCRdb's copy carries only in-frame clones and drops some. Of 40,000 to 60,000 clones listed, around 90% are singletons. Sequencing was performed on PBMCs. All receptors come from a man in his 60s with head and neck cancer.

The rearrangement links TRBV7-2 to TRBJ2-2; D is unresolved. The CDR3 is 12 amino acids. The germline V gene encodes CDR1 SGHTA and CDR2 FQGNSA. Trimming took off 5 bases at V and 7 bases at J, with 8 bases between the two ends. CDR3 in DNA: TGTGCCAGCAGCCTAAATTACGGGGAGCTGTTTTTT. It codes for CASSLNYGELFF. Full variable domain (remainder filled in from reference TRBV7-2 and TRBJ2-2): GAGVSQSPSNKVTEKGKDVELRCDPISGHTALYWYRQSLGQGLEFLIYFQGNSAPDKSGLPSDRFSAERTGGSVSTLTIQRTQQEDSAVYLCASSLNYGELFFGEGSRLTVL.

This clone was seen once. The CDR3 coding sequence is TGTGCCAGCAGCCAAGAGGGTGCCAGGTGGGAGACCCAGTACTTC. It is translated as CASSQEGARWETQYF. V is TRBV14 and J is TRBJ2-5; D gene uncertain. Germline loops: CDR1 SGHDN, CDR2 FVKESK. The V gene lost 0 bases and the J gene lost 5 bases, with 13 bases spanning the gap. The CDR3 is 15 residues long.

The chain couples TRBV27 to TRBJ2-3; D uncertain. Trimming removed 7 bases at V and 1 base at J, with 12 bases between. Germline V gene lookup returns CDR1 MNHEY and CDR2 SMNVEV (reference sequence). The CDR3 is 14 amino acids. The CDR3 loop is CASKASHGTDTQYF. The CDR3 bases are TGTGCCAGCAAAGCTTCTCATGGCACAGATACGCAGTATTTT.

The gene calls are TRBV7-6 and TRBJ2-3; a weak D match, TRBD1 (5 bases). The CDR3 runs to 15 residues. Trimming shortened V by 0 bases and J by 1 base, and 8 bases separated the two germline ends. Looked up from germline, CDR1 is SGHVS and CDR2 is FNYEAQ. CDR3 sequence reads: CASSLAGHGTDTQYF. CDR3 nucleotides: TGTGCCAGCAGCTTAGCAGGACATGGCACAGATACGCAGTATTTT.

The DNA for the CDR3 is TGCGCCAGCAGCCAAGACCGGGCGGCTAGCCATCCCAATGAGCAGTTCTTC. Translated: CASSQDRAASHPNEQFF. V usage is TRBV4-1 and J usage is TRBJ2-1; possibly TRBD2 for D (5 bases). The ends were cut back, 0 bases at V and 6 bases at J, with 18 bases in the middle. The CDR3 covers 17 residues. Germline loops: CDR1 MGHRA, CDR2 YSYEKL.

J is TRBJ1-2 and V is TRBV7-2, with 7 nucleotides matching TRBD1. CDR1 SGHTA and CDR2 FQGNSA come from the germline V gene. The CDR3 length is 15 residues. V lost 5 bases and J lost 6; bases outside the gene matches: 12. The CDR3: CASSTFAEGADGYTF. The CDR3 DNA sequence: TGTGCCAGCAGCACCTTTGCTGAGGGGGCTGATGGCTACACCTTC.

The V and J genes are TRBV19 and TRBJ2-3; 9 bases line up with TRBD2. Unmatched junction bases numbered 6, after V lost 1 base and J lost 1 base. CDR3 length: 17 amino acids. Looked up from germline, CDR1 is LNHDA and CDR2 is SQIVND (reference sequence). The CDR3 reads CASSIVSSGSGTDTQYF. The CDR3 nucleotides read TGTGCCAGTAGTATAGTTAGTAGCGGGAGTGGCACAGATACGCAGTATTTT.

The chain couples TRBV7-2 to TRBJ2-1, with a possible D match to TRBD1 (6 bases). With 2 bases removed from V and 12 bases from J, the gap between germline ends came to 20 bases. Germline assignment: CDR1 SGHTA and CDR2 FQGNSA. This CDR3 is built from 15 residues. CDR3 residues: CASSLSLRGSAGQFF. The CDR3 region has the DNA TGTGCCAGCAGCTTATCCCTGAGGGGGTCCGCGGGGCAGTTCTTC.

The chain combines TRBV13 with TRBJ2-5; 9 bases fit TRBD1. Trimming took 5 bases from V and 5 from J; bases not matched to a gene: 15. CDR3 size: 17 residues. Per the germline V gene, CDR1 is PRHDT and CDR2 is FYEKMQ (reference sequence). The CDR3 coding sequence is TGTGCCAGCAGCCACCGTCCCGGGACAGGGATCCAGGAGACCCAGTACTTC. This gives the protein CASSHRPGTGIQETQYF.

The V and J genes are TRBV19 and TRBJ1-1, with D possibly being TRBD1 (5 bases). V was shortened by 6 bases and J by 6 bases, with 17 bases between the two germline ends. The germline V gene has CDR1 LNHDA and CDR2 SQIVND (reference sequence). The CDR3 spans 14 residues. The CDR3 nucleotides read TGTGCCAGTAGCCTCCGGAAGGGGTTGGCTGAAGCTTTCTTT. Amino acids: CASSLRKGLAEAFF. Looking up the rest from reference TRBV19 and TRBJ1-1 gives the full variable domain: DGGITQSPKYLFRKEGQNVTLSCEQNLNHDAMYWYRQDPGQGLRLIYYSQIVNDFQKGDIAEGYSVSREKKESFPLTVTSAQKNPTAFYLCASSLRKGLAEAFFGQGTRLTVV.

V is TRBV18 and J is TRBJ1-1, with TRBD1 as a possible D gene (6 bases). The CDR3 covers 12 residues. V was pared by 5 bases and J by 7 bases, with 11 bases between. Per germline, CDR1 KGHSH and CDR2 LQKENI. CDR3 sequence (DNA): TGTGCCAGCTCATTTTACAGGGTTGAAGCTTTCTTT. Its protein product is CASSFYRVEAFF.

The V call is TRBV4-3, the J call TRBJ1-1; D unresolved. This CDR3 contains 15 residues. The V and J ends lost 3 bases and 1 base respectively, with 12 bases between them. Germline lookup yields CDR1 LGHNA and CDR2 YSLEER. The CDR3 reads CASSHNEQPNTEAFF. For the CDR3, the DNA is TGCGCCAGCAGCCACAACGAACAGCCGAACACTGAAGCTTTCTTT.

This rearrangement joins TRBV6-5 to TRBJ2-5, with 7 nucleotides matching TRBD1. Per germline, CDR1 MNHEY and CDR2 SVGAGI. The junction had 6 bases not matched to a gene; V was cut back by 6 bases and J by 8 bases. The CDR3 has 12 residues. CDR3 amino acids: CASRRQGGTQYF. CDR3 nucleotides: TGTGCCAGCAGACGACAGGGTGGCACCCAGTACTTC.

The gene calls are TRBV30 and TRBJ1-3, with a tentative D call TRBD1 (6 bases). Germline loops: CDR1 GTSNPN, CDR2 SVGIG (reference sequence). Deletions cut 2 bases from V and 0 bases from J, with 8 bases between. The CDR3 sequence is 14 residues long. DNA for the CDR3: TGTGCCTGGAGTAAAGGGGGCTCTGGAAACACCATATATTTT. Encoded protein: CAWSKGGSGNTIYF. Drawing the rest from reference TRBV30 and TRBJ1-3, the complete variable domain is SQTIHQWPATLVQPVGSPLSLECTVEGTSNPNLYWYRQAAGRGLQLLFYSVGIGQISSEVPQNLSASRPQDRQFILSSKKLLLSDSGFYLCAWSKGGSGNTIYFGEGSWLTVV.

The CDR3 loop reads CASSAYGTASRETQYF. CDR3 nucleotides: TGTGCCAGCAGTGCATATGGGACGGCCTCCAGGGAGACCCAGTACTTC. This rearrangement joins TRBV25-1 to TRBJ2-5, with D tentatively TRBD1 or TRBD2 (5 bases each). Trimming stripped 4 bases from V and 5 bases from J, with 20 bases between. Germline-derived CDR1 and CDR2 are MGHDK and SYGVNS. The CDR3 spans 16 residues.

The V and J genes are TRBV7-8 and TRBJ2-2, with D tentatively TRBD2 (5 bases). The germline V gene encodes CDR1 SGHVS and CDR2 FQNEAQ. This CDR3 has 16 amino acids. V lost 1 base to trimming and J lost 4 bases, with 13 bases between them. CDR3 sequence reads: CASSLVEGEVTGELFF. The CDR3, as DNA: TGTGCCAGCAGCTTAGTAGAGGGAGAGGTCACCGGGGAGCTGTTTTTT.

This chain joins TRBV7-2 and TRBJ1-5; 8 positions match TRBD1. The length of the CDR3 is 15 residues. Germline values: CDR1 SGHTA, CDR2 FQGNSA. V gave up 5 bases and J gave up 1 base; unmatched junction bases: 4. This chain's CDR3 is CASSPGQGSNQPQHF. Here the CDR3 DNA reads TGTGCCAGCAGCCCCGGACAGGGAAGCAATCAGCCCCAGCATTTT.

The chain employs TRBV7-9 and TRBJ2-5, with D unclear. Trimming took 2 bases from V and 3 from J, leaving 10 bases between them. This CDR3 has 14 residues. The germline CDR1 and CDR2 sequences are SEHNR and FQNEAQ (reference sequence). The CDR3 region is CASSLSSTKETQYF. CDR3 in DNA: TGTGCCAGCAGCTTATCATCTACCAAAGAGACCCAGTACTTC.

The chain couples TRBV6-2 or TRBV6-3 to TRBJ2-2; 7 bases fit TRBD2. Losses at the gene ends were 5 bases for V and 8 bases for J; bases not matched to a gene: 14. Germline values: CDR1 MNHEY, CDR2 SVGEGT. This CDR3 comprises 16 residues. The CDR3, as DNA: TGTGCCAGCAGTGACAAGCGGGAAACGCGTTTGGGGGAGCTGTTTTTT. Protein sequence: CASSDKRETRLGELFF.

The chain's CDR3 is CASSFRNSYEQYF. DNA of the CDR3: TGTGCCAGCAGCTTTCGTAACTCCTACGAGCAGTACTTC. The chain employs TRBV5-6 and TRBJ2-7; no firm D call. The germline gives CDR1 SGHDT, CDR2 YYEEEE. The CDR3 spans 13 residues. Trimming removed 2 bases from V and 0 bases from J, with 6 bases in between.

The chain has TRBV5-5 and TRBJ2-5; 11 bases agree with TRBD2. V lost 0 bases and J lost 0; bases outside the gene matches: 7. The CDR3 totals 18 residues. Per germline, CDR1 SGHKS and CDR2 YYEKEE (reference sequence). The CDR3 is CASSLVLAGGINQETQYF. CDR3 DNA sequence: TGTGCCAGCAGCTTGGTCCTAGCGGGGGGAATCAACCAAGAGACCCAGTACTTC.

V gene TRBV5-1 combines with J gene TRBJ2-7, with D perhaps matching TRBD1 or TRBD2 (5 bases each). Germline CDR1 reads SGHRS; CDR2 reads YFSETQ. Between the trimmed V and J ends, which lost 0 bases and 2 bases, there was a span of 9 bases. There are 14 residues in the CDR3. The chain's CDR3 is CASSLAKGPYEQYF. As DNA, the CDR3 is TGCGCCAGCAGCTTGGCAAAGGGACCCTACGAGCAGTACTTC.